Described below is a single TCR delta chain sequence and its context. This clone showed up just a few times. Its recognized antigen is unknown. This probably arose from a read error, given a far larger clone one base away. cDNA was generated in one tube by template-switch reverse transcription with TRGC- and TRDC-specific primers, using SuperScript II. The TRGC primer was designed so that it binds both the TRGC1 and the TRGC2 constant genes. The KAPA Real-Time Library Amplification Kit was used to amplify TRG and TRD, and AMPure XP beads were used for purification between steps. Illumina sequencing adapters were added by index PCR using the Nextera XT Index Kit. TRG and TRD amplicons were sequenced on an Illumina MiSeq with the V2 300 kit, giving 150 bp paired-end reads. The published analysis was carried out like this. Before further analysis, read quality was checked using FastQC version 0.11.8. Reads were aligned to GenBank TRG or TRD reference genes, and CDR3 sequences were built with MiXCR version 3.0.3. Default MiXCR settings were used with one exception: TRDD gene segments were assembled from 3 consecutive nucleotides instead of 5. N additions, CDR3 length, J segment length and clonotype sharing between samples were all calculated using VDJtools version 1.2.1. Out-of-frame CDR3 sequences and those containing stop codons were excluded from analysis. The overlap of infant repertoires with previously published Vgamma9Vdelta2 repertoires from fetal, cord blood and adult blood was compared. After TCRdb called clones again from the public reads with CATT, rows with identical DNA were merged. These V and J calls derive from TCRdb rather than the authors' analysis. The table for this sample lists 750 to 850 delta-chain clones; roughly 14% of them were counted only once. The ten biggest clones cover 15% of the sample.

The same treatment, using spiramycin and/or pyrimethamine plus sulfadiazine plus folinic acid, was given to mothers of both infected and uninfected infants. Every infant, whether infected or uninfected, was delivered at term after more than 37 weeks of gestation. Around 1 mL of blood was processed into PBMCs by Lymphoprep gradient centrifugation, then cryopreserved in liquid nitrogen and shipped to Belgium. Thawed PBMCs were labeled with Zombie NIR viability dye and stained with CD3, TCR gammadelta, Vgamma9 and Vdelta2 antibodies. CD3+ TCRgammadelta+ T cells were sorted on a FACSAria III with a mean purity of around 98%. For each sample, RNA was extracted from about 11,000 sorted gammadelta T cells with the RNeasy Micro Kit. The study infants had mothers who were enrolled with primary T. gondii infection during pregnancy. The infants' peripheral blood was drawn at an outpatient microbiology and virology center located in Pavia, Italy.

The sample comes from a study of Vγ9Vδ2 T cells in congenital toxoplasmosis (dated by TCRdb to the early 2020s). A note on the overall study: Congenital toxoplasmosis was diagnosed using IgG, IgM and IgA serology, Western blot and an in-house interferon-gamma release assay. Gamma and delta chain CDR3 repertoires of sorted blood gammadelta T cells were compared between congenitally T. gondii-infected and uninfected infants. Infant repertoires were sequenced at 2 months after birth and at 1 year of age. At 2 months, TCR sequencing included about five infected and over 8 uninfected infants, while at 1 year the sequenced group was 3 infected and 4 uninfected infants.

Summary of the overall study and its limitations: At 2 months, infected infants appeared to have fewer N additions in TRGV9 and TRDV2 CDR3s than uninfected infants, particularly in TRDV2-TRDJ1 sequences. Two months was the earliest age with enough suitable sample material for TCR repertoire analysis, so newborn repertoires were not sequenced. The repertoire differences between infected and uninfected infants were less clear at 1 year of age than at 2 months. A public TRGV9 clonotype was highly prevalent in both infected and uninfected infants. Among approximately 2-month-old infants, germline-encoded fetal-type TRDV2 CDR3 sequences seemed to show up more often in infected than in uninfected infants, which suggests an in utero expansion footprint.

The germline V gene supplies CDR1 GEAIGNYY and CDR2 EKD. The CDR3 numbers 18 residues from cysteine through phenylalanine. Only CDR3 DNA remains: 54 bases, in frame from the first base. Relative to germline, V is missing 2 bases and J is missing 0 bases, with 3 bases of the junction outside any gene match. The material sequenced was gamma-delta T cells from blood. This TCR derives from a child younger than 10 born to a mother with Toxoplasma gondii infection during pregnancy, either congenitally infected or uninfected (not recorded which). Rearrangement joined TRDV2 to TRDJ3, with 10 junctional bases fitting TRDD3. For the CDR3, the sequence is CACDNTGGCSWDTRQMFF. The DNA sequence reads TGTGCCTGTGACAATACTGGGGGATGCTCCTGGGACACCCGACAGATGTTTTTC.